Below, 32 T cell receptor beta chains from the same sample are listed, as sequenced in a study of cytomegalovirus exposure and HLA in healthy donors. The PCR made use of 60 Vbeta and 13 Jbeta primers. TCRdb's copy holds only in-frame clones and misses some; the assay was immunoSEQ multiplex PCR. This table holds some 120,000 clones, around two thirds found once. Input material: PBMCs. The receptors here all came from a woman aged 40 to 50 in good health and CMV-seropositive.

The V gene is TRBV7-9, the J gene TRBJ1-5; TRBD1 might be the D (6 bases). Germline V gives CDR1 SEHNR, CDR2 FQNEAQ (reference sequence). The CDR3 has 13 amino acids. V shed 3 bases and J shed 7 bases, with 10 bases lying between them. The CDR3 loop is CASSLRGTQPQHF. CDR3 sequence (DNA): TGTGCCAGCAGCTTGAGGGGGACCCAGCCCCAGCATTTT.

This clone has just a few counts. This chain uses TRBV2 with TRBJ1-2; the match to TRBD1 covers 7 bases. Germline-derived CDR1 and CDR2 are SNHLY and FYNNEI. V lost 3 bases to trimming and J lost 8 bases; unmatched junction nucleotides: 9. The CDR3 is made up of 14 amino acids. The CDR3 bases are TGTGCCAGCAGTGACGAGGGGGCGCTTCGAGGCTACACCTTC. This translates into CASSDEGALRGYTF. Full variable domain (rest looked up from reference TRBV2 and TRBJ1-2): EPEVTQTPSHQVTQMGQEVILRCVPISNHLYFYWYRQILGQKVEFLVSFYNNEISEKSEIFDDQFSVERPDGSNFTLKIRSTKLEDSAMYFCASSDEGALRGYTFGSGTRLTVV.

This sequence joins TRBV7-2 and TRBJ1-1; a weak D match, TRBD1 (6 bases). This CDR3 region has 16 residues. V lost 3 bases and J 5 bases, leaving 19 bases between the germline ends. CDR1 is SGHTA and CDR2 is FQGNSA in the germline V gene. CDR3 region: CASSFSIDDRRTEAFF. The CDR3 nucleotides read TGTGCCAGCAGCTTCTCCATCGATGACAGGCGGACTGAAGCTTTCTTT.

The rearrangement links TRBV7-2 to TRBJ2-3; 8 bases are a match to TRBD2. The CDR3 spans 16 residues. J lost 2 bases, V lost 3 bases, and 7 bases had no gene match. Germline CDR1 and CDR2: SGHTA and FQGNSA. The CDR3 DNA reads TGTGCCAGCAGCTTGCCCGAGCGGGGGCCCACAGATACGCAGTATTTT. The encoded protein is CASSLPERGPTDTQYF.

The CDR3 loop is CASSLGTGMGTGELFF. The DNA for the CDR3 is TGCGCCAGCAGCTTGGGGACAGGGATGGGCACCGGGGAGCTGTTTTTT. The chain has TRBV5-1 and TRBJ2-2; 8 bases line up with TRBD1. Germline assignment: CDR1 SGHRS and CDR2 YFSETQ. CDR3 length equals 16 residues. Trimming removed 0 bases from V and 4 bases from J; junction bases left unmatched: 5.

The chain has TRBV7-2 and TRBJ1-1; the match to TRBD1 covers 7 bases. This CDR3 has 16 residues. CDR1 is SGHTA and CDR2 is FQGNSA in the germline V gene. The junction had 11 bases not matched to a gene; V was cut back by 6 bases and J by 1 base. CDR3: CASSQPGQARNTEAFF. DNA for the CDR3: TGTGCCAGCAGTCAACCTGGACAGGCAAGGAACACTGAAGCTTTCTTT.

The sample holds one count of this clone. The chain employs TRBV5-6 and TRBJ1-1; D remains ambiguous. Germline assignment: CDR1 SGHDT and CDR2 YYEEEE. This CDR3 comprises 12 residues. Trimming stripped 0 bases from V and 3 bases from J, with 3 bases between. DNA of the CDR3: TGTGCCAGCAGCTTGGCCGACACTGAAGCTTTCTTT. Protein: CASSLADTEAFF. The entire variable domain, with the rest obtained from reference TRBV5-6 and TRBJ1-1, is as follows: DAGVTQSPTHLIKTRGQQVTLRCSPKSGHDTVSWYQQALGQGPQFIFQYYEEEERQRGNFPDRFSGHQFPNYSSELNVNALLLGDSALYLCASSLADTEAFFGQGTRLTVV.

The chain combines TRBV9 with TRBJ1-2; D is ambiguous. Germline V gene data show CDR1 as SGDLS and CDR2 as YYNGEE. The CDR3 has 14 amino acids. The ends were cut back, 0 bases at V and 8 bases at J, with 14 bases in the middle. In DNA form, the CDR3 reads TGTGCCAGCAGCGTAGAACCCTCAGCGGACGGCTACACCTTC. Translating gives CASSVEPSADGYTF.

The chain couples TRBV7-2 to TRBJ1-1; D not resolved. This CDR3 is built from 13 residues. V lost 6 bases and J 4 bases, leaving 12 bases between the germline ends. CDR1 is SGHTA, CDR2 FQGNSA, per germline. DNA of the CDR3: TGTGCCAGCAGTAGCGACTCTCGCACTGAAGCTTTCTTT. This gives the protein CASSSDSRTEAFF.

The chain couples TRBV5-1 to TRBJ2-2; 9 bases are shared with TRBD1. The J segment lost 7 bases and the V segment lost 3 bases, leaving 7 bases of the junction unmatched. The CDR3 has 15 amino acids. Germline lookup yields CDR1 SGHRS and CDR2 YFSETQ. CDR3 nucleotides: TGCGCCAGCAGCTGGGACAGGGTGGATGGCGGGGAGCTGTTTTTT. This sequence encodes CASSWDRVDGGELFF.

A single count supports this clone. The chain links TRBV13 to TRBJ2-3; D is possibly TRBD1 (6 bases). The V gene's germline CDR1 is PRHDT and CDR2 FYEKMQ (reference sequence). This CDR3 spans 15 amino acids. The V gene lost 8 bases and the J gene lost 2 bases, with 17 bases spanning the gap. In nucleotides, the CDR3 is TGTGCCAGCGGCTACCGGGACACCAACACAGATACGCAGTATTTT. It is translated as CASGYRDTNTDTQYF.

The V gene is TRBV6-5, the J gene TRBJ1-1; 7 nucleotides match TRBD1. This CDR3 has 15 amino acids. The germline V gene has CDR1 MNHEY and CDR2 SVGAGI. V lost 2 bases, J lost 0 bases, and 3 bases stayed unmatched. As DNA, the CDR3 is TGTGCCAGCAGTTACAGGGGGCTCATGAACACTGAAGCTTTCTTT. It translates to CASSYRGLMNTEAFF.

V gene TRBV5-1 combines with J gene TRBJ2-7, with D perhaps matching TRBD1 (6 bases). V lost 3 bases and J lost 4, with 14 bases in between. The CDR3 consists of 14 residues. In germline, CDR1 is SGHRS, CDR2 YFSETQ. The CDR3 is CASSSGQTRYEQYF. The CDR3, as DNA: TGCGCCAGCAGCTCCGGACAGACGAGATACGAGCAGTACTTC.

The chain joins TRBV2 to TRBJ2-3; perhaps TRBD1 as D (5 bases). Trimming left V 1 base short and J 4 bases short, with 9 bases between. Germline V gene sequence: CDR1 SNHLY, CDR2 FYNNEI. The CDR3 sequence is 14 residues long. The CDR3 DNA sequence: TGTGCCAGCAGTGAAGTTTTGGGGCCAGATACGCAGTATTTT. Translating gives CASSEVLGPDTQYF. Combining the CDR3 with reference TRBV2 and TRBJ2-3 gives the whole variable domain EPEVTQTPSHQVTQMGQEVILRCVPISNHLYFYWYRQILGQKVEFLVSFYNNEISEKSEIFDDQFSVERPDGSNFTLKIRSTKLEDSAMYFCASSEVLGPDTQYFGPGTRLTVL.

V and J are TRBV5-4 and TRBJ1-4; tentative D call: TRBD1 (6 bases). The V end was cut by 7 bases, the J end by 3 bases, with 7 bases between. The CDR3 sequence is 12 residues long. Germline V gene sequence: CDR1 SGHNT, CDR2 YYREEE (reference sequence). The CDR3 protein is CASGQPNEKLFF. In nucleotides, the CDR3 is TGTGCCAGCGGACAGCCTAATGAAAAACTGTTTTTT.

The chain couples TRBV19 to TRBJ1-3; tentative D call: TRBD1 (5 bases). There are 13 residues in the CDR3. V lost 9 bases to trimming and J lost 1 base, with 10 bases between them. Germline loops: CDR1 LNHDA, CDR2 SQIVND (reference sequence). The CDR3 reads CASRDLSGNTIYF. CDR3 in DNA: TGTGCCAGCCGGGACTTATCTGGAAACACCATATATTTT.

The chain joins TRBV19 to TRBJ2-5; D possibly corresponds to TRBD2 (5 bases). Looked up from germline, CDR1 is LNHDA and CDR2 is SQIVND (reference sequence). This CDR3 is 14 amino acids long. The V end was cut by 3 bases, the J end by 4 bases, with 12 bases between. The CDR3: CASSITLAPETQYF. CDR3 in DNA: TGTGCCAGTAGTATTACCCTAGCCCCAGAGACCCAGTACTTC.

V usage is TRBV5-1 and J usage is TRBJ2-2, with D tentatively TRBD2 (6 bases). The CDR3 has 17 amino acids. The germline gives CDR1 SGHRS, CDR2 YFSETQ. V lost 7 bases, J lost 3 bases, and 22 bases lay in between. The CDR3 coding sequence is TGCGCCAGCGGGCAGGGTCTGTCCGGGGGATACACCGGGGAGCTGTTTTTT. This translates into CASGQGLSGGYTGELFF.

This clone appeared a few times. CDR3 sequence reads: CASSLDGRVGYTF. CDR3 in DNA: TGTGCCAGCAGCTTAGACGGCCGGGTTGGCTACACCTTC. The chain combines TRBV5-6 with TRBJ1-2; D gene ambiguous. Trimming took off 2 bases at V and 7 bases at J, with 12 bases between the two ends. The CDR3 has 13 residues. Germline V gene data show CDR1 as SGHDT and CDR2 as YYEEEE.

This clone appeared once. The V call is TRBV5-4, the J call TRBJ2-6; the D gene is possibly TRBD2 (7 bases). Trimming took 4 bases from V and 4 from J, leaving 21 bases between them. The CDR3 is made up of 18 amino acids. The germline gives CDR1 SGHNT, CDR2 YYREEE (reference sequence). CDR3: CASSPREAGETGANVLTF. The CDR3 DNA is TGTGCCAGCAGCCCTCGGGAGGCAGGGGAGACCGGGGCCAACGTCCTGACTTTC. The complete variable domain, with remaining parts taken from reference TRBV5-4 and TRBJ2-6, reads ETGVTQSPTHLIKTRGQQVTLRCSSQSGHNTVSWYQQALGQGPQFIFQYYREEENGRGNFPPRFSGLQFPNYSSELNVNALELDDSALYLCASSPREAGETGANVLTFGAGSRLTVL.

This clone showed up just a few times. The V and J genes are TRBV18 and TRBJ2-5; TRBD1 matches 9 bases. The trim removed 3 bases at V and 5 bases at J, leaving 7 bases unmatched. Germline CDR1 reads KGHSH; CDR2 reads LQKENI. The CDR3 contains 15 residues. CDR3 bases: TGTGCCAGCTCACCCCTCCGGGACAGGGAGGAGACCCAGTACTTC. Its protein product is CASSPLRDREETQYF.

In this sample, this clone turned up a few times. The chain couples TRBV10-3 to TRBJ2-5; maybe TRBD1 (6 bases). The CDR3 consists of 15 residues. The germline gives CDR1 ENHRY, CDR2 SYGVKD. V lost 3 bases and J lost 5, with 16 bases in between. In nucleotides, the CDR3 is TGTGCCATCAGTGAAGGACAGACAGTTTGGGAGACCCAGTACTTC. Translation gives CAISEGQTVWETQYF.

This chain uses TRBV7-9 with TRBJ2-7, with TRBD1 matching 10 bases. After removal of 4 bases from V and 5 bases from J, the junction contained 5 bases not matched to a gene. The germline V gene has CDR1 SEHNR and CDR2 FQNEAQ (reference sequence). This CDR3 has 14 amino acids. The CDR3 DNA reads TGTGCCAGCAGCTCCGGGACAGGGGTTAACGAGCAGTACTTC. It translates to CASSSGTGVNEQYF.

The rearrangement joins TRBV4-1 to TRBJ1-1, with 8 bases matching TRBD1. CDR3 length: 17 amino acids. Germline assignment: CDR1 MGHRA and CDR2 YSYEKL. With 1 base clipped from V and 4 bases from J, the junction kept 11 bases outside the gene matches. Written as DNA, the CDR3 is TGCGCCAGCAGCCAAGGAATACTGACAGGGGCGCTCACTGAAGCTTTCTTT. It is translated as CASSQGILTGALTEAFF.

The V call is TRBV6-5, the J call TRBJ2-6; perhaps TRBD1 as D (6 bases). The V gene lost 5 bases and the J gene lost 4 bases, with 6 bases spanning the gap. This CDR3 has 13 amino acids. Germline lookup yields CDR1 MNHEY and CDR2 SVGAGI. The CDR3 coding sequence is TGTGCCAGCAGTGACAGGGGGGCCAACGTCCTGACTTTC. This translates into CASSDRGANVLTF.

DNA of the CDR3: TGTGCCAGCAGCTCAAAGCCTAGCGGGGGGGAAGAGACCCAGTACTTC. Its translation: CASSSKPSGGEETQYF. This rearrangement joins TRBV9 to TRBJ2-5; 12 bases are shared with TRBD2. Germline lookup yields CDR1 SGDLS and CDR2 YYNGEE. V trimming: 4 bases; J trimming: 3 bases; junction bases outside the gene matches: 7. The CDR3 extends over 16 amino acids.

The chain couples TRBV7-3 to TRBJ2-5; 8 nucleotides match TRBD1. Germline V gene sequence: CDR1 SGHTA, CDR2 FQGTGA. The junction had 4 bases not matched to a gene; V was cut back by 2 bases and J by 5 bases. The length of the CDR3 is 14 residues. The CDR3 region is CASSLFQGAETQYF. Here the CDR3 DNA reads TGTGCCAGCAGCTTATTCCAGGGGGCGGAGACCCAGTACTTC.

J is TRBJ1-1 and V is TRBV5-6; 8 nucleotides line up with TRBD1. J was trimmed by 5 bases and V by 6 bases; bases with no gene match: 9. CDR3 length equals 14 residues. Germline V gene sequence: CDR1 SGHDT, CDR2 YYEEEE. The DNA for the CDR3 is TGTGCCAGCACCCTAACAGGGGGGGGGACTGAAGCTTTCTTT. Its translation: CASTLTGGGTEAFF.

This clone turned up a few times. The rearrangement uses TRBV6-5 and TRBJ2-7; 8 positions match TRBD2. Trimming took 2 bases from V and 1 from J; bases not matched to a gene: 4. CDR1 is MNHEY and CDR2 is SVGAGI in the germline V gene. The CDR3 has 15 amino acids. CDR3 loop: CASSYRRGGSYEQYF. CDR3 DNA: TGTGCCAGCAGTTACCGTCGGGGGGGTTCCTACGAGCAGTACTTC.

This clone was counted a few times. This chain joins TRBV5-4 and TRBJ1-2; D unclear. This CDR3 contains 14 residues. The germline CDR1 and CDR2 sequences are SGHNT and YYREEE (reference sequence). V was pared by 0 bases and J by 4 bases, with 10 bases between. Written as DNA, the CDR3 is TGTGCCAGCAGCTTGGTAGGGAGCGGCTATGGCTACACCTTC. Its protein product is CASSLVGSGYGYTF.

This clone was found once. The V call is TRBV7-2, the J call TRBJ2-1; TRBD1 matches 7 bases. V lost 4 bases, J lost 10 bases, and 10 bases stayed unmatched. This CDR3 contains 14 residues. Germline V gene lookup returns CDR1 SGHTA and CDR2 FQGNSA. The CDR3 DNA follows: TGTGCCAGCAGCTGGGAACAGGGGATAAGGGAGCAGTTCTTC. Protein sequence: CASSWEQGIREQFF.

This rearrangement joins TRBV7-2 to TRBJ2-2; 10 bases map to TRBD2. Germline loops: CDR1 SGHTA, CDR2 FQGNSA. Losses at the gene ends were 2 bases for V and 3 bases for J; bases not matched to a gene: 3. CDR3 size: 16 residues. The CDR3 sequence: CASSLLAGEYTGELFF. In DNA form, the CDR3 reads TGTGCCAGCAGCTTACTAGCGGGGGAGTACACCGGGGAGCTGTTTTTT.